The 17 T cell receptor beta chains below all came from one sample that was sequenced in a study of blood T cell repertoires in COVID-19. Assay used: immunoSEQ multiplex PCR; TCRdb lists only in-frame clones, some missing. The table lists 95,000 to 110,000 clones, 87% of them singletons. Material: peripheral blood. These receptors were obtained from a man aged 50-60 years in a cohort sampled during active COVID-19.

The rearrangement uses TRBV5-4 and TRBJ1-2; TRBD1 aligns across 7 bases. This CDR3 is built from 13 residues. V dropped 3 bases and J dropped 3; count of bases not matched to a gene: 2. Germline CDR1 and CDR2: SGHNT and YYREEE (reference sequence). The CDR3 sequence is CASSSGTDYGYTF. In DNA, the CDR3 is TGTGCCAGCAGCTCCGGGACAGACTATGGCTACACCTTC.

The chain has TRBV18 and TRBJ2-5; the D gene is possibly TRBD1 (6 bases). The CDR3 contains 13 residues. Germline CDR1 reads KGHSH; CDR2 reads LQKENI. V was trimmed by 1 base and J by 5 bases, leaving 8 bases between them. The CDR3 region is CASSPQGEETQYF. The CDR3 region has the DNA TGTGCCAGCTCACCACAGGGGGAGGAGACCCAGTACTTC.

The chain is built from TRBV10-3 and TRBJ2-2; 12 bases agree with TRBD1. V lost 3 bases to trimming and J lost 8 bases; unmatched junction nucleotides: 7. The CDR3 loop spans 16 amino acids. Germline loops: CDR1 ENHRY, CDR2 SYGVKD. The CDR3 protein is CAISDGGDRGQGELFF. CDR3 DNA: TGTGCCATCAGTGATGGAGGGGACAGGGGGCAAGGGGAGCTGTTTTTT.

The chain couples TRBV24-1 to TRBJ1-2, with TRBD1 as a possible D gene (5 bases). V was cut by 7 bases and J by 8 bases, with 19 bases left in between. Germline values: CDR1 KGHDR, CDR2 SFDVKD. The CDR3 is 14 residues long. CDR3 amino acids: CATSFSGDVSGYTF. CDR3 nucleotide sequence: TGTGCCACCAGCTTCAGCGGGGACGTAAGCGGCTACACCTTC.

This sequence joins TRBV5-4 and TRBJ2-1; 10 nucleotides align to TRBD1. Unmatched junction bases numbered 2, after V lost 3 bases and J lost 5 bases. Germline V gene lookup returns CDR1 SGHNT and CDR2 YYREEE (reference sequence). This CDR3 contains 14 residues. DNA for the CDR3: TGTGCCAGCAGCTGGACAGGGGGGGACAATGAGCAGTTCTTC. Translation: CASSWTGGDNEQFF.

V gene TRBV7-9 combines with J gene TRBJ1-2, with D hard to call. Germline V gene lookup returns CDR1 SEHNR and CDR2 FQNEAQ (reference sequence). Trimming pared 5 bases from V and 8 bases from J, leaving 6 bases between. This CDR3 has 10 amino acids. The CDR3 spells CASSTTGYTF. Written as DNA, the CDR3 is TGTGCCAGCAGCACGACAGGCTACACCTTC.

This rearrangement joins TRBV7-8 to TRBJ1-6; tentative D call: TRBD1 (6 bases). In germline, CDR1 is SGHVS, CDR2 FQNEAQ. Trimming pared 5 bases from V and 4 bases from J, leaving 12 bases between. The CDR3 has 15 amino acids. CDR3 sequence reads: CASSGRTAYNSPLHF. CDR3 in DNA: TGTGCCAGCAGCGGCCGGACAGCGTATAATTCACCCCTCCACTTT.

This clone was seen once. The chain uses TRBV28 and TRBJ2-5; TRBD2 matches at 10 bases. Germline assignment: CDR1 MDHEN and CDR2 SYDVKM. The CDR3 totals 16 residues. Losses at the gene ends were 1 base for V and 1 base for J; bases not matched to a gene: 3. The CDR3 is CASSLLLAGPQETQYF. CDR3 nucleotide sequence: TGTGCCAGCAGTTTATTACTAGCGGGGCCCCAAGAGACCCAGTACTTC.

This clone appeared a few times. J is TRBJ1-1 and V is TRBV10-2; the D gene is possibly TRBD1 (5 bases). Germline V gene lookup returns CDR1 WSHSY and CDR2 SAAADI. The CDR3 is 15 residues long. Between the trimmed V and J ends, which lost 2 bases and 3 bases, there was a span of 13 bases. The CDR3 DNA follows: TGCGCCAGCAGTGAGGTGCAGGGACTTTACACTGAAGCTTTCTTT. Amino acids: CASSEVQGLYTEAFF.

As DNA, the CDR3 is TGTGCCAGCAGTTACGGCAGGGGTAACACTGAAGCTTTCTTT. Protein sequence: CASSYGRGNTEAFF. The V call is TRBV6-6, the J call TRBJ1-1, with D possibly being TRBD1 (6 bases). V dropped 2 bases and J dropped 2 bases, with 9 bases sitting between them. Germline V lookup: CDR1 MNHNY, CDR2 SVGAGI (reference sequence). This CDR3 is 14 amino acids long.

This chain links TRBV9 with TRBJ1-4; a possible D gene is TRBD1 (6 bases). The CDR3 has 14 amino acids. V was clipped by 0 bases and J by 4 bases, with 7 bases between them. Germline values: CDR1 SGDLS, CDR2 YYNGEE. CDR3 amino acids: CASSVGQDNEKLFF. CDR3 coding DNA: TGTGCCAGCAGCGTAGGACAGGATAATGAAAAACTGTTTTTT.

The V call is TRBV6-5, the J call TRBJ2-3, with 10 bases fitting TRBD1. CDR3 length equals 13 residues. V shed 6 bases, J shed 7 bases, and the junction held 4 bases outside the gene matches. Germline CDR1 reads MNHEY; CDR2 reads SVGAGI. The CDR3 sequence is CASRKTGGNTQYF. CDR3 nucleotides: TGTGCCAGCAGGAAGACAGGGGGCAATACGCAGTATTTT.

V gene TRBV2 combines with J gene TRBJ2-1, with D perhaps matching TRBD1 (6 bases). The V and J ends lost 8 bases and 8 bases respectively, with 16 bases between them. Germline V gives CDR1 SNHLY, CDR2 FYNNEI. This CDR3 region has 13 residues. CDR3 amino acids: CASRWQGRDEQFF. The CDR3 DNA is TGTGCCAGCCGATGGCAGGGGCGGGATGAGCAGTTCTTC.

This chain links TRBV5-6 with TRBJ1-1, with D perhaps matching TRBD1 (6 bases). V was shortened by 4 bases and J by 3 bases, with 16 bases between the two germline ends. Germline V lookup: CDR1 SGHDT, CDR2 YYEEEE. The CDR3 extends over 15 amino acids. The CDR3 protein is CASSVYLQGYTEAFF. The CDR3 DNA sequence: TGTGCCAGCAGCGTCTACCTACAGGGATACACTGAAGCTTTCTTT.

The V call is TRBV12-3 or TRBV12-4, the J call TRBJ2-5; possible D gene TRBD1, 6 bases. The CDR3 is made up of 11 amino acids. Trimming removed 8 bases at V and 5 bases at J, with 9 bases between. The CDR3, as DNA: TGTGCCAGCGGGGGCCCGGAGACCCAGTACTTC. This translates into CASGGPETQYF.

The V gene is TRBV5-1, the J gene TRBJ1-2, with 10 bases matching TRBD1. The CDR3 runs 15 residues. The trim removed 2 bases at V and 7 bases at J, leaving 8 bases unmatched. CDR1 SGHRS and CDR2 YFSETQ come from the germline V gene. Here the CDR3 DNA reads TGCGCCAGCAGCTTTGGTGGGACAGGGGATAGTGGCTACACCTTC. Translating gives CASSFGGTGDSGYTF.

The chain has TRBV5-1 and TRBJ1-6; the D gene is possibly TRBD1 (5 bases). This CDR3 is built from 17 residues. With 4 bases removed from V and 4 bases from J, the gap between germline ends came to 18 bases. Germline CDR1 is SGHRS and CDR2 is YFSETQ. CDR3 coding DNA: TGCGCCAGCAGCCCACACCAGCAGGGTGGGTATAATTCACCCCTCCACTTT. Residues: CASSPHQQGGYNSPLHF.